What follows describes a single T cell receptor beta chain. Its antigen is undetermined. The data were obtained in a study of blood T cells in healthy people across ages. A second PCR, run for roughly 7 to 11 cycles, used a sample-barcoded 5' primer plus a J-beta primer mix. MiXCR, applied by TCRdb to the 5' RACE reads, yields one record per CDR3 protein. The table shows some 560,000 distinct CDR3 sequences, with 25% to 35% occurring only once. Study-wide results and limits: Per million T cells, TCR beta diversity dropped roughly linearly as age increased. Calculation of diversity from one million T cells yielded estimates considered to be underestimates.

The data were also submitted as part of a second study, on T cells of mothers and their children. That publication notes: Both sample barcodes and 2-4 random nucleotides came from the M1S primer of the second PCR.

Sequencing input: blood. The receptor comes from a boy aged 2 to 10 in good health.

The CDR3 loop reads CASSVGQGYYGYTF. CDR3 bases: TGTGCCAGCAGCGTAGGGCAGGGGTACTATGGCTACACCTTC. The V and J genes are TRBV9 and TRBJ1-2, with D possibly being TRBD1 (6 bases). CDR1 is SGDLS, CDR2 YYNGEE, per germline. This CDR3 spans 14 amino acids. V was pared by 0 bases and J by 3 bases, with 9 bases between.